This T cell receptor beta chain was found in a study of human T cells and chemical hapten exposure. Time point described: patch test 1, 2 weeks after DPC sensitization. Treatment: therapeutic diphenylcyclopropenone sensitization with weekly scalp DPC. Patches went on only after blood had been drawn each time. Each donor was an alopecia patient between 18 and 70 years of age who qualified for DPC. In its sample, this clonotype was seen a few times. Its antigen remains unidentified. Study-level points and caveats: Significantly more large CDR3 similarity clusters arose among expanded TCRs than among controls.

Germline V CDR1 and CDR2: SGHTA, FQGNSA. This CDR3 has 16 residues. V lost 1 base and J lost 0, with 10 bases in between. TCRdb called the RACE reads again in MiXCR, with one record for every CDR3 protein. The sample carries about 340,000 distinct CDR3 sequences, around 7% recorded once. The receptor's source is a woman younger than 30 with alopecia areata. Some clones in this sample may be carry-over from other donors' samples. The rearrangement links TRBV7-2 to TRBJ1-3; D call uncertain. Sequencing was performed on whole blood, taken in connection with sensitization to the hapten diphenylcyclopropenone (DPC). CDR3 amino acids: CASSLVGVSSGNTIYF. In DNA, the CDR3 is TGTGCCAGCAGCTTAGTGGGTGTCAGCTCTGGAAACACCATATATTTT.